The clone carrying this T cell receptor (beta chain) was recorded only once. What it binds is unknown. These data belong to a study of PD-1 blockade in classical Hodgkin lymphoma. In the study overall: Each patient was given nivolumab 3 mg/kg through a vein every 2 weeks. Study-level results: Healthy donors were reported to have higher baseline TCR diversity than newly diagnosed patients. Patients who responded completely had about the same baseline diversity as newly diagnosed patients.

The protocol was immunoSEQ multiplex PCR, while the TCRdb copy is restricted to in-frame clones and leaves out a portion. The data show approximately 24,000 clones, with about four fifths seen just once and roughly a fifth held by the top ten. Time point defined: cycle 4 day 1 (C4D1), after 5 to 7 weeks of nivolumab. Relapse was seen in all patients after autologous stem cell transplantation, and brentuximab vedotin exposure was variable. The receptor comes from a human donor with classical Hodgkin lymphoma. The sample consisted of peripheral blood mononuclear cells (PBMCs), taken before the fourth cycle of nivolumab.

CDR3 sequence (DNA): TGCGCCAGCAGCTTGGTTGGGAGTAAGGGATATGGCTACACCTTC. This sequence encodes CASSLVGSKGYGYTF. The chain is built from TRBV5-1 and TRBJ1-2; D remains unclear. V was pared by 0 bases and J by 5 bases, with 14 bases between. The CDR3 runs 15 residues. Looked up from germline, CDR1 is SGHRS and CDR2 is YFSETQ.